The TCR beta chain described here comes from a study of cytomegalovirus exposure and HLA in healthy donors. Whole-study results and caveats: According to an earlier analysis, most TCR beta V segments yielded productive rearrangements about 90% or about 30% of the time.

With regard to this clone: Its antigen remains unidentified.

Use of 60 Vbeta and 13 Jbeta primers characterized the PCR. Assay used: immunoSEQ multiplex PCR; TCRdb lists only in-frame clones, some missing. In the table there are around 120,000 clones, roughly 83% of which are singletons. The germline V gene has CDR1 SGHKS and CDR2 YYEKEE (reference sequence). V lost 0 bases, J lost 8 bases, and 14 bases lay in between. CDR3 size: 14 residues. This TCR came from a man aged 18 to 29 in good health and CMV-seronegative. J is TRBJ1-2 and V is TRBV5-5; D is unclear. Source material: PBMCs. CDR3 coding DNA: TGTGCCAGCAGCTTGGGGGAGTTCATCAAGGGCTACACCTTC. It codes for CASSLGEFIKGYTF.